The 8 T cell receptor beta chains reported below all come from one sample, sequenced in a study of OX40 agonist ivuxolimab in advanced cancers. Data came from immunoSEQ multiplex PCR; TCRdb stores just in-frame clones and leaves some out. This sample has over 100,000 clones, with around 91% found just once. The sample in question was CD4+ or CD8+ T cells sorted from blood, obtained in a trial of the OX40 agonist ivuxolimab. The receptors shown here come from an adult with an advanced solid tumor such as melanoma, head and neck, liver or kidney cancer.

The chain joins TRBV18 to TRBJ1-2; a possible D gene is TRBD1 (6 bases). The CDR3 contains 14 residues. Germline-derived CDR1 and CDR2 are KGHSH and LQKENI. The V end lost 9 bases, the J end lost 7 bases, and 21 bases lay between the germline ends. Here the CDR3 reads CARTSLPRGFGYTF. Here the CDR3 DNA reads TGTGCCAGGACCTCCCTTCCGAGGGGGTTTGGCTACACCTTC.

CDR3 nucleotide sequence: TGTGCCAGCAGCCTGCAGGGAAATCAGCCCCAGCATTTT. This codes for CASSLQGNQPQHF. This chain links TRBV5-4 with TRBJ1-5; maybe TRBD1 (5 bases). V lost 4 bases and J lost 4, with 9 bases in between. CDR1 is SGHNT, CDR2 YYREEE, per germline (reference sequence). This CDR3 is built from 13 residues.

The chain is built from TRBV7-2 and TRBJ1-5, with 9 bases matching TRBD1. CDR3 length: 15 residues. Germline V lookup: CDR1 SGHTA, CDR2 FQGNSA. V was pared by 6 bases and J by 5 bases, with 8 bases of the junction left unmatched. CDR3 sequence reads: CASRHTGGEHQPQHF. The CDR3 nucleotides read TGTGCCAGCAGACATACAGGGGGCGAACATCAGCCCCAGCATTTT.

The chain carries TRBV10-3 and TRBJ2-3; TRBD2 is a possible D gene (6 bases). CDR3 length: 15 residues. Between the trimmed V and J ends, which lost 2 bases and 11 bases, there was a span of 20 bases. Germline CDR1 and CDR2: ENHRY and SYGVKD. Here the CDR3 reads CAISEGVLAIEGQYF. The CDR3 DNA reads TGTGCCATCAGTGAGGGGGTACTAGCAATCGAGGGGCAGTATTTT.

The chain recombines TRBV19 with TRBJ1-2; tentatively, D is TRBD1 (5 bases). Germline CDR1 and CDR2: LNHDA and SQIVND (reference sequence). The CDR3 length is 13 residues. Trimming stripped 7 bases from V and 3 bases from J, with 12 bases between. In DNA, the CDR3 is TGTGCCAGTATAAAAACAGGATACTATGGCTACACCTTC. Amino acid sequence: CASIKTGYYGYTF.

This rearrangement joins TRBV6-1 to TRBJ1-1; D is undetermined. Trimming removed 4 bases from V and 5 bases from J, with 8 bases in between. Germline values: CDR1 MNHNS, CDR2 SASEGT. The CDR3 loop spans 12 amino acids. In DNA form, the CDR3 reads TGTGCCAGCAGTGGGTCTTGGACTGAAGCTTTCTTT. Translated, it gives CASSGSWTEAFF.

The V call is TRBV6-6, the J call TRBJ2-7; D gene unclear. The CDR3 is made up of 13 amino acids. CDR1 and CDR2 (germline): MNHNY, SVGAGI (reference sequence). The germline V and J ends were trimmed by 0 bases and 3 bases, with 6 bases remaining between them. The CDR3 DNA sequence: TGTGCCAGCAGTTACTCGAATATCTACGAGCAGTACTTC. Protein: CASSYSNIYEQYF.

The genes are TRBV6-1 and TRBJ1-6, with 9 positions matching TRBD1. Germline CDR1 MNHNS, CDR2 SASEGT. V was pared by 5 bases and J by 6 bases, with 2 bases of the junction left unmatched. This CDR3 spans 14 amino acids. CDR3 region: CASSRQGVNSPLHF. Here the CDR3 DNA reads TGTGCCAGCAGTCGACAGGGGGTTAATTCACCCCTCCACTTT.